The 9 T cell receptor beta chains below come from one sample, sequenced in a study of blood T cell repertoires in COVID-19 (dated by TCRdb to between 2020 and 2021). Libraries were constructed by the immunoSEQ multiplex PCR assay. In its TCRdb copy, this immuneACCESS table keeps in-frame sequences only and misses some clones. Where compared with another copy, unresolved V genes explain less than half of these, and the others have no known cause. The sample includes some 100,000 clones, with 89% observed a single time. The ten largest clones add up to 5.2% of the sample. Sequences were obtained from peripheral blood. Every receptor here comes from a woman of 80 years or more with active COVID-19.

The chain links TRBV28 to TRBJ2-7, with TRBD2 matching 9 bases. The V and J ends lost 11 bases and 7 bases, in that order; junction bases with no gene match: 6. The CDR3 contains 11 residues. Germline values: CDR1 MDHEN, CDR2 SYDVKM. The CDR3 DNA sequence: TGTGCCGCGGGGGGGCCGGAGGAGCAGTACTTC. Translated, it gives CAAGGPEEQYF.

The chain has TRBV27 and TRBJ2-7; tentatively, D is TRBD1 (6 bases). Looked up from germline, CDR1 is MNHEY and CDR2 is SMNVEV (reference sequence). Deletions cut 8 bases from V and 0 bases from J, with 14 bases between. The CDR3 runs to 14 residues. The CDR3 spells CASWGQGSSYEQYF. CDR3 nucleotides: TGTGCCAGCTGGGGGCAGGGGAGCTCCTACGAGCAGTACTTC.

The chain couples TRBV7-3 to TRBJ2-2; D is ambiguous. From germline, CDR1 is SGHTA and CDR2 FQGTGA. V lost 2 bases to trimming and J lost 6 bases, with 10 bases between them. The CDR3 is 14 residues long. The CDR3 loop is CASSLSLPAGELFF. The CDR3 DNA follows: TGTGCCAGCAGCTTATCCCTCCCGGCCGGGGAGCTGTTTTTT. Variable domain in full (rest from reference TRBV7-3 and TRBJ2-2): GAGVSQTPSNKVTEKGKYVELRCDPISGHTALYWYRQSLGQGPEFLIYFQGTGAADDSGLPNDRFFAVRPEGSVSTLKIQRTERGDSAVYLCASSLSLPAGELFFGEGSRLTVL.

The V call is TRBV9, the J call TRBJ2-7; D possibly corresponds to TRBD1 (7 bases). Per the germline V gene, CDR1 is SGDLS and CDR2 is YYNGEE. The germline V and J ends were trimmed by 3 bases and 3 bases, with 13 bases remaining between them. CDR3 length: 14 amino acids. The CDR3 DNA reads TGTGCCAGCAGCGAGGAGGGGGCGGGCTACGAGCAGTACTTC. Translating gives CASSEEGAGYEQYF.

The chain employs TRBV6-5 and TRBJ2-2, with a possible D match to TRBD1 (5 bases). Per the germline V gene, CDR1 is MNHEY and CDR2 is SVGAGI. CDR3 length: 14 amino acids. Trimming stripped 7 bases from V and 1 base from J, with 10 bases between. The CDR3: CASNRGGNTGELFF. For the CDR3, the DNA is TGTGCCAGCAATAGGGGCGGGAACACCGGGGAGCTGTTTTTT.

In nucleotides, the CDR3 is TGTGCCAGCAGTTACAGCCAGGGGGCGAACACCGGGGAGCTGTTTTTT. It specifies CASSYSQGANTGELFF. This sequence joins TRBV6-5 and TRBJ2-2, with 7 nucleotides matching TRBD1. CDR3 size: 16 residues. Germline lookup yields CDR1 MNHEY and CDR2 SVGAGI. Trimming cost V 2 bases and J 0 bases; bases outside gene matches: 3.

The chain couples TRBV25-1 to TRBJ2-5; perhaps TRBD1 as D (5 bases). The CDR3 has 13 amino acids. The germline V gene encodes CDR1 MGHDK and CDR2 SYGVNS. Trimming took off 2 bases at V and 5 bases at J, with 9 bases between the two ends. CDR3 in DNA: TGTGCCAGCAGTGAAGAAAAGGGGGAGACCCAGTACTTC. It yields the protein CASSEEKGETQYF.

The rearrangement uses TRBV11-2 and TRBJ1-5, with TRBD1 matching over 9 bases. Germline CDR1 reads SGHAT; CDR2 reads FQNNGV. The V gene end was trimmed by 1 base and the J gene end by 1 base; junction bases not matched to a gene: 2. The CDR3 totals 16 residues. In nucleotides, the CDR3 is TGTGCCAGCAGCTTAGGAGACAGGGGGAGCAATCAGCCCCAGCATTTT. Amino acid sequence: CASSLGDRGSNQPQHF.

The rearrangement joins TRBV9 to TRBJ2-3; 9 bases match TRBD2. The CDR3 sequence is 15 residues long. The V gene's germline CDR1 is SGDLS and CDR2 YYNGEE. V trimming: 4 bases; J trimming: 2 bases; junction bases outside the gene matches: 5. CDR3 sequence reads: CASSRIAGDTDTQYF. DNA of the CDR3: TGTGCCAGCAGCCGCATAGCGGGAGACACAGATACGCAGTATTTT.